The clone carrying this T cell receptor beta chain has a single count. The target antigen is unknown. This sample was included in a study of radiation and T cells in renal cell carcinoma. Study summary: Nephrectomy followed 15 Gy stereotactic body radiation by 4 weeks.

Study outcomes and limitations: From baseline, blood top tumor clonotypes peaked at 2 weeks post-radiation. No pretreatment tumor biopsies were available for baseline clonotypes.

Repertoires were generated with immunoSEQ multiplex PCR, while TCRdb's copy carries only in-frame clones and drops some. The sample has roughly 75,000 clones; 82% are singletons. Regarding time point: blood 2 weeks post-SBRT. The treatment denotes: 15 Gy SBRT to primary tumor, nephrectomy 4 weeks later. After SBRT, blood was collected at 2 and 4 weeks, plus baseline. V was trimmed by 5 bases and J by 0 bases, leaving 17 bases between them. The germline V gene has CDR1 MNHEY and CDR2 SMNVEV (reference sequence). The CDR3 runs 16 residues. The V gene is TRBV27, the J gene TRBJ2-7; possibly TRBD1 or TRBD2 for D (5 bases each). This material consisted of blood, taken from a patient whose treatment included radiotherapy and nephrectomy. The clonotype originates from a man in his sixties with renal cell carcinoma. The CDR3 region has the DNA TGTGCCAGCAGTCGGCCGGGGCAGGGTAGCTCCTACGAGCAGTACTTC. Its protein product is CASSRPGQGSSYEQYF.